The 3 T cell receptor beta chains given below trace back to one sample, sequenced in a study of T cell responses to AZD1222 COVID-19 vaccine. Method: immunoSEQ multiplex PCR; TCRdb's copy keeps in-frame clones and lacks some. Among under 150,000 clones, roughly 90% were seen once, and the ten largest hold roughly 3.1%. Sequenced material: peripheral blood, taken on day 0 of AZD1222 vaccination. These receptors were taken from an adult in good health.

This clone has just one count. The chain carries TRBV5-8 and TRBJ2-2, with D possibly being TRBD1 or TRBD2 (5 bases each). Per the germline V gene, CDR1 is SGHTS and CDR2 is YDEGEE. V lost 7 bases and J lost 1, with 11 bases in between. This CDR3 has 14 residues. This chain's CDR3 is CASGAGRNTGELFF. As DNA, the CDR3 is TGTGCCAGCGGGGCGGGCCGGAACACCGGGGAGCTGTTTTTT.

This chain joins TRBV3-1 (or the pseudogene TRBV3-2) and TRBJ1-2, with TRBD1 matching over 8 bases. Germline lookup yields CDR1 LGHDT and CDR2 YNNKEL (reference sequence). The CDR3 has 13 amino acids. V dropped 6 bases and J dropped 4; count of bases not matched to a gene: 4. The CDR3 sequence is CASSIGQGYGYTF. The CDR3 DNA follows: TGTGCCAGCAGTATCGGACAGGGCTATGGCTACACCTTC.

Turning to this clone: Additional DNA sequences in this sample encode the identical CDR3. The chain combines TRBV28 with TRBJ1-1; D remains ambiguous. The V gene lost 2 bases and the J gene lost 2 bases, with 6 bases spanning the gap. The germline gives CDR1 MDHEN, CDR2 SYDVKM. This CDR3 is 13 amino acids long. In DNA form, the CDR3 reads TGTGCCAGCAGTTTACGGGCCAACACTGAAGCTTTCTTT. The encoded protein is CASSLRANTEAFF.